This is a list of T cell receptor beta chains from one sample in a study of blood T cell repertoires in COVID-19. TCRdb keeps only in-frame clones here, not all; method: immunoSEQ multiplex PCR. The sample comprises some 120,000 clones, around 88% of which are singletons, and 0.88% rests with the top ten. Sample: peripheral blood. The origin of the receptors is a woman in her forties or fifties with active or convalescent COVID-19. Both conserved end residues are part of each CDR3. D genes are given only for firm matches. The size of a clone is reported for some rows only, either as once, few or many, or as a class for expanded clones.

cdr3_nt: TGTGCCAGCAGTGATAGGGTGGGGACAGTCTTGAGCAATCAGCCCCAGCATTTT
cdr3_aa: CASSDRVGTVLSNQPQHF
d_call: TRBD1
v_call: TRBV6-1
j_call: TRBJ1-5
clone_size: -

cdr3_nt: TGTGCCAGCAGCTCTAGCGGGAGTCTATACGAGCAGTACTTC
cdr3_aa: CASSSSGSLYEQYF
d_call: TRBD2
v_call: TRBV5-4
j_call: TRBJ2-7
clone_size: -

cdr3_nt: TGTGCCAGCAGCTTTTTTCAGGGGGGCTCCTACGAGCAGTACTTC
cdr3_aa: CASSFFQGGSYEQYF
d_call: -
v_call: TRBV5-6
j_call: TRBJ2-7
clone_size: -

cdr3_nt: TGTGCCAGCGGGCAACGGGACAGGCTAATACTGTTTTTT
cdr3_aa: CASGQRDRLILFF
d_call: TRBD1
v_call: TRBV28
j_call: TRBJ1-4
clone_size: -

cdr3_nt: TGTGCCAGCAGCAAAGGAGGCAGGGCCCAAGAGACCCAGTACTTC
cdr3_aa: CASSKGGRAQETQYF
d_call: -
v_call: TRBV21-1
j_call: TRBJ2-5
clone_size: -

cdr3_nt: TGTGCCAGCCGAGGACAGGGCGGAGCTTTCTTT
cdr3_aa: CASRGQGGAFF
d_call: TRBD1
v_call: TRBV27
j_call: TRBJ1-1
clone_size: few

cdr3_nt: TGTGCCAGCAGACACGCCAACCGGGTGGGTTCGATTAGAAACACCATATATTTT
cdr3_aa: CASRHANRVGSIRNTIYF
d_call: -
v_call: TRBV28
j_call: TRBJ1-3
clone_size: -

cdr3_nt: TGTGCCAGCAGGGTACAGGGAGACAATGAGCAGTTCTTC
cdr3_aa: CASRVQGDNEQFF
d_call: -
v_call: TRBV7-2
j_call: TRBJ2-1
clone_size: -

cdr3_nt: TGTGCCAGCAGCTTAGGAGGACAGAACACTGAAGCTTTCTTT
cdr3_aa: CASSLGGQNTEAFF
d_call: -
v_call: TRBV7-2
j_call: TRBJ1-1
clone_size: -

cdr3_nt: TGTGCCAGCAGCTTAACTAGGACGGATTCGGCTGGCTACACCTTC
cdr3_aa: CASSLTRTDSAGYTF
d_call: -
v_call: TRBV7-2
j_call: TRBJ1-2
clone_size: -

cdr3_nt: TGCGCCAGCAGCCAGGGGGTTGGTGACACTGAAGCTTTCTTT
cdr3_aa: CASSQGVGDTEAFF
d_call: TRBD1
v_call: TRBV5-1
j_call: TRBJ1-1
clone_size: -

cdr3_nt: TGTGCCGGCGGGGGGACCCCCCAAGAGACCCAGTACTTC
cdr3_aa: CAGGGTPQETQYF
d_call: TRBD2
v_call: TRBV6-5
j_call: TRBJ2-5
clone_size: -

cdr3_nt: TGCAGCGTTGCACGGTCGTTAACCTACGAGCAGTACTTC
cdr3_aa: CSVARSLTYEQYF
d_call: -
v_call: TRBV29-1
j_call: TRBJ2-7
clone_size: -

cdr3_nt: TGTGCCAGCAGCCAAGCGGTGGGCCCCTACGAGCAGTACTTC
cdr3_aa: CASSQAVGPYEQYF
d_call: -
v_call: TRBV14
j_call: TRBJ2-7
clone_size: -

cdr3_nt: TGCGCCAGCAGCCGTCGGACTAGCGGGGAACCTTCTAGCACAGATACGCAGTATTTT
cdr3_aa: CASSRRTSGEPSSTDTQYF
d_call: TRBD2
v_call: TRBV4-1
j_call: TRBJ2-3
clone_size: -

cdr3_nt: TGTGCCAGCAGTGCGCGGGAGGGCGATTCGGACGAGCAGTACTTC
cdr3_aa: CASSAREGDSDEQYF
d_call: TRBD2
v_call: TRBV25-1
j_call: TRBJ2-7
clone_size: -

cdr3_nt: TGTGCCAGCAGCTTGAGGGGCTGGGGCACTGAAGCTTTCTTT
cdr3_aa: CASSLRGWGTEAFF
d_call: -
v_call: TRBV5-4
j_call: TRBJ1-1
clone_size: few

cdr3_nt: TGTGCCAGCATAGATAGCGGAGGGACCACAGATACGCAGTATTTT
cdr3_aa: CASIDSGGTTDTQYF
d_call: -
v_call: TRBV6-5
j_call: TRBJ2-3
clone_size: -

cdr3_nt: TGTGCCAGCAGCCGACAGGGGGGGATCTCCTACGAGCAGTACTTC
cdr3_aa: CASSRQGGISYEQYF
d_call: TRBD1
v_call: TRBV11-1
j_call: TRBJ2-7
clone_size: -

cdr3_nt: TGTGCCAGCAGCGAACAGGGCAATCAGCCCCAGCATTTT
cdr3_aa: CASSEQGNQPQHF
d_call: -
v_call: TRBV9
j_call: TRBJ1-5
clone_size: -

cdr3_nt: TGCGCCAGCAGCCAAGATGGGGGCCCGTACAATGAGCAGTTCTTC
cdr3_aa: CASSQDGGPYNEQFF
d_call: -
v_call: TRBV4-1
j_call: TRBJ2-1
clone_size: -

cdr3_nt: TGTGCCATCAATTCCAGGGGGCTCCAAGCTTTCTTT
cdr3_aa: CAINSRGLQAFF
d_call: TRBD1
v_call: TRBV10-3
j_call: TRBJ1-1
clone_size: -

cdr3_nt: TGTGCCAGCAGCCAAATGGAGGGTCGAGAGACCCAGTACTTC
cdr3_aa: CASSQMEGRETQYF
d_call: -
v_call: TRBV3-1/TRBV3-2
j_call: TRBJ2-5
clone_size: -

cdr3_nt: TGTGCCTGGACTAGCGGGAGTCATACGCAGTATTTT
cdr3_aa: CAWTSGSHTQYF
d_call: TRBD2
v_call: TRBV30
j_call: TRBJ2-3
clone_size: -

cdr3_nt: TGTGCCAGCAGTCCCCGACAGGGCTACGAGCAGTACTTC
cdr3_aa: CASSPRQGYEQYF
d_call: TRBD1
v_call: TRBV28
j_call: TRBJ2-7
clone_size: -

cdr3_nt: TGCGCCAGCAGCCGAGAGGGACAACTCTATGGCTACACCTTC
cdr3_aa: CASSREGQLYGYTF
d_call: -
v_call: TRBV5-1
j_call: TRBJ1-2
clone_size: -

cdr3_nt: TGTGCCAGCAGTCCCCGAGTAGCGGGAGGGTACGAGCAGTACTTC
cdr3_aa: CASSPRVAGGYEQYF
d_call: TRBD2
v_call: TRBV6-5
j_call: TRBJ2-7
clone_size: -

cdr3_nt: TGTGCCAGTAGTATGGAACAGAAAAATGAAAAACTGTTTTTT
cdr3_aa: CASSMEQKNEKLFF
d_call: -
v_call: TRBV19
j_call: TRBJ1-4
clone_size: -

cdr3_nt: TGTGCCAGCAGCCAAGATCCGGGCGGGAGTATCTACGAGCAGTACTTC
cdr3_aa: CASSQDPGGSIYEQYF
d_call: TRBD2
v_call: TRBV3-1/TRBV3-2
j_call: TRBJ2-7
clone_size: -

cdr3_nt: TGTGCCAGCAGTGAATTCCCCCGAACATATGGCTACACCTTC
cdr3_aa: CASSEFPRTYGYTF
d_call: -
v_call: TRBV6-1
j_call: TRBJ1-2
clone_size: once

cdr3_nt: TGTGCCAGCAGCTTTAATGGCGGGAGCGGCACCGGGGAGCTGTTTTTT
cdr3_aa: CASSFNGGSGTGELFF
d_call: TRBD2
v_call: TRBV5-4
j_call: TRBJ2-2
clone_size: few

cdr3_nt: TGTGCCAGCAGCTTCGGACAGGGCTATGGCTACACCTTC
cdr3_aa: CASSFGQGYGYTF
d_call: TRBD1
v_call: TRBV7-9
j_call: TRBJ1-2
clone_size: -